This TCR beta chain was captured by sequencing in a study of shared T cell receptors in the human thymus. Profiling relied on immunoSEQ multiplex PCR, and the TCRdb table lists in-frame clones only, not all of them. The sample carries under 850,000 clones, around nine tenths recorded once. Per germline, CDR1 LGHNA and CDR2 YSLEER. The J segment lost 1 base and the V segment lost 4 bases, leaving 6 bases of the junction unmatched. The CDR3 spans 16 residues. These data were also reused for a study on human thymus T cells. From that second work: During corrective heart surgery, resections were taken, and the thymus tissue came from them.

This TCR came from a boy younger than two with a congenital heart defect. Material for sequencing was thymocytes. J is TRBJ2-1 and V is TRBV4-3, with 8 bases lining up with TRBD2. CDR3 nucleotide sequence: TGCGCCAGCAGCCGCGGGTCTAGCGGGTCCTACAATGAGCAGTTCTTC. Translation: CASSRGSSGSYNEQFF.